This T cell receptor (beta chain) was documented in a study of T cell responses to AZD1222 COVID-19 vaccine. This clone was detected only a few times. The antigen remains unidentified. Findings of the study overall: Clonal diversity was possibly underestimated; the donors were predominantly white British and more often female.

Whether given at about 4 or about 12 weeks, second doses were pooled. Libraries were prepared by immunoSEQ multiplex PCR; TCRdb keeps only in-frame clonotypes and omits some of them. The sample holds about 180,000 clones, 80% to 95% seen once. The clonotype originates from an adult who received the AZD1222 COVID-19 vaccine. The material sequenced was peripheral blood, taken 28 days after the second AZD1222 dose.

The CDR3 protein is CASSFRDGSSYEQYF. Here the CDR3 DNA reads TGTGCCAGCAGCTTCCGGGACGGGAGCTCCTACGAGCAGTACTTC. This sequence joins TRBV7-9 and TRBJ2-7; TRBD2 might be the D (6 bases). Germline values: CDR1 SEHNR, CDR2 FQNEAQ (reference sequence). The CDR3 consists of 15 residues. V was trimmed by 3 bases and J by 0 bases, leaving 12 bases between them.